The entry below describes one TCR beta chain. No antigen is known for it. A clone one base away is much larger, so this may be a read error. One entry per CDR3 protein results from TCRdb running MiXCR on the reads. In the table there are around 900,000 distinct CDR3 sequences, under 40% of which are singletons. The data originate from a study of T cell repertoires in cytomegalovirus infection. Germline assignment: CDR1 MNHEY and CDR2 SVGEGT. This CDR3 is built from 12 residues. Study-wide results and caveats: The ex vivo response was dominated by HLA-C-restricted CMV-specific TCR beta clonotypes.

The clonotype was recovered from a human donor in good health (CMV status not recorded). Some clones in this sample may be carry-over from other donors' samples. J is TRBJ2-1 and V is TRBV6-2 or TRBV6-3; 7 bases line up with TRBD1. Sequenced material: cultured CD8+ T cells from PBMCs, taken from culture after CMV antigen stimulation. The DNA for the CDR3 is TGTGCCAACAGTCTGACAGGGTATGAGCAGTTCTTC. Its protein is CANSLTGYEQFF.